These T cell receptor beta chains were read from a single sample in a study of OX40 agonist ivuxolimab in advanced cancers. Profiling relied on immunoSEQ multiplex PCR, and the TCRdb table lists in-frame clones only, not all of them. The data contain roughly 56,000 clones, around 84% of them singletons. The source material was CD4+ or CD8+ T cells sorted from blood, sampled in a trial of the OX40 agonist ivuxolimab. These receptors originate from an adult with an advanced solid tumor such as melanoma, head and neck, liver or kidney cancer. Each CDR3 is given with its conserved first and last residue. Each record gives: clone size, V gene, D gene, J gene, CDR3 protein, CDR3 DNA. D genes are given only for firm matches. Clone size is given for some rows only: seen once, a few or many times, or a class if the clone is expanded.

>-|TRBV2|-|TRBJ2-1
CASSEIRGNEQFF
TGTGCCAGCAGTGAAATACGCGGGAATGAGCAGTTCTTC
>-|TRBV11-2|TRBD1|TRBJ2-7
CASSWGRLRDRADEQYF
TGTGCCAGCAGCTGGGGGCGCCTACGGGACAGGGCGGACGAGCAGTACTTC
>-|TRBV5-5|-|TRBJ2-7
CASSLRSLGPTEQYF
TGTGCCAGCAGCTTGCGATCCCTAGGCCCTACGGAGCAGTACTTC
>-|TRBV6-1|-|TRBJ2-3
CASSPTDTQYF
TGTGCCAGCAGTCCTACAGATACGCAGTATTTT
>-|TRBV6-5|-|TRBJ1-2
CASSYSGYGYTF
TGTGCCAGCAGTTACTCAGGGTATGGCTACACCTTC
>-|TRBV27|-|TRBJ2-7
CASSSMRREQYF
TGTGCCAGCAGTTCCATGAGACGGGAGCAGTACTTC
>-|TRBV19|-|TRBJ1-5
CASSVGTSGNQPQHF
TGTGCCAGTAGTGTCGGGACCTCCGGCAATCAGCCCCAGCATTTT
>once|TRBV19|-|TRBJ2-5
CASSSVAGSLQETQYF
TGTGCCAGTAGTAGTGTAGCCGGGAGTTTACAAGAGACCCAGTACTTC
>once|TRBV6-5|TRBD1|TRBJ1-2
CASSLLRDSYGYTF
TGTGCCAGCAGTCTTCTCCGGGACAGCTATGGCTACACCTTC
>-|TRBV28|-|TRBJ1-1
CASSLPGNAEAFF
TGTGCCAGCAGTTTACCAGGGAACGCTGAAGCTTTCTTT
>-|TRBV5-5|-|TRBJ2-7
CASSLDRQPNYEQYF
TGTGCCAGCAGCTTGGACCGTCAGCCTAACTACGAGCAGTACTTC
>-|TRBV2|TRBD1|TRBJ1-5
CASSVDRVNQPQHF
TGTGCCAGCAGTGTAGACAGGGTAAATCAGCCCCAGCATTTT
>-|TRBV2|-|TRBJ2-1
CASSADSYNEQFF
TGTGCCAGCAGTGCGGACAGTTACAATGAGCAGTTCTTC
>-|TRBV14|-|TRBJ1-2
CASSQGRNTYGYTF
TGTGCCAGCAGCCAGGGAAGGAATACCTATGGCTACACCTTC
>few|TRBV18|-|TRBJ2-2
CASSPEFTGELFF
TGTGCCAGCTCACCGGAGTTCACCGGGGAGCTGTTTTTT
>-|TRBV10-1|-|TRBJ2-7
CASSESGGVQYEQYF
TGCGCCAGCAGTGAGTCGGGGGGAGTCCAATACGAGCAGTACTTC
>-|TRBV27|-|TRBJ2-1
CASSLLPVLFLFF
TGTGCCAGCAGTTTACTTCCTGTACTATTTTTGTTCTTC
>once|TRBV6-6|-|TRBJ1-1
CASSLGGNTEAFF
TGTGCCAGCAGTTTAGGGGGGAACACTGAAGCTTTCTTT
>-|TRBV7-3|-|TRBJ2-1
CASSQENNEQFF
TGCGCCAGCAGCCAAGAGAACAATGAGCAGTTCTTC
>-|TRBV2|TRBD2|TRBJ2-3
CASATGLAGADTQYF
TGTGCCAGCGCCACGGGACTAGCGGGAGCAGATACGCAGTATTTT
>-|TRBV5-8|-|TRBJ1-3
CASSLTGRNTIYF
TGTGCCAGCAGCTTAACAGGGCGAAACACCATATATTTT
>-|TRBV7-9|TRBD2|TRBJ2-3
CASSPRRGGSTDTQYF
TGTGCCAGCAGCCCCCGACGGGGGGGGAGCACAGATACGCAGTATTTT
>-|TRBV7-9|-|TRBJ1-2
CASKPHPRASGYTF
TGTGCCAGCAAACCTCACCCCAGGGCAAGCGGCTACACCTTC
>-|TRBV28|-|TRBJ1-1
CASRPGGMNTEAFF
TGTGCCAGCAGACCGGGAGGAATGAACACTGAAGCTTTCTTT
>-|TRBV5-1|-|TRBJ2-5
CASSFRDPETQYF
TGCGCCAGCAGCTTCAGGGACCCAGAGACCCAGTACTTC
>-|TRBV15|-|TRBJ2-5
CATSRDKYFQGGHKETQYF
TGTGCCACCAGCAGAGATAAGTACTTCCAAGGCGGGCATAAAGAGACCCAGTACTTC
>-|TRBV12-5|-|TRBJ2-2
CASGYAGELFF
TGTGCTAGTGGATATGCCGGGGAGCTGTTTTTT
>-|TRBV19|-|TRBJ1-1
CASSRGDSAFF
TGTGCCAGTAGTAGAGGGGACTCAGCTTTCTTT
>-|TRBV7-9|-|TRBJ1-5
CASSRGTSNQPQHF
TGTGCCAGCAGCCGAGGGACGAGCAATCAGCCCCAGCATTTT
>-|TRBV6-5|-|TRBJ2-1
CASSSRLVGRNNEQFF
TGTGCCAGCAGTTCGCGACTAGTTGGGAGGAACAATGAGCAGTTCTTC
>-|TRBV9|-|TRBJ2-5
CASSVVGAGETQYF
TGTGCCAGCAGCGTGGTGGGTGCAGGAGAGACCCAGTACTTC
>-|TRBV28|TRBD2|TRBJ2-1
CASRTQGGDNEQFF
TGTGCCAGCAGAACTCAGGGAGGGGACAATGAGCAGTTCTTC
>-|TRBV10-3|TRBD1|TRBJ2-7
CAINARDRGYEQYF
TGTGCCATCAATGCCCGGGACAGGGGATACGAGCAGTACTTC
>-|TRBV2|-|TRBJ2-6
CASSDRVGANVLTF
TGTGCCAGCAGTGACAGGGTTGGGGCCAACGTCCTGACTTTC
>-|TRBV7-2|-|TRBJ2-1
CASSLSGNEQFF
TGTGCCAGCAGCTTAAGTGGCAATGAGCAGTTCTTC
>-|TRBV5-8|TRBD2|TRBJ2-5
CASSSAPNSGRAGETQYF
TGTGCCAGCAGCTCTGCGCCTAATAGCGGGAGGGCCGGGGAGACCCAGTACTTC
>-|TRBV18|TRBD1|TRBJ2-3
CASSQLGQGLTDTQYF
TGTGCCAGCTCACAATTGGGACAGGGGCTAACTGATACGCAGTATTTT
>-|TRBV9|TRBD2|TRBJ2-2
CASSVGLAGFTGELFF
TGTGCCAGCAGCGTGGGACTAGCGGGGTTCACCGGGGAGCTGTTTTTT